This entry describes one T cell receptor (beta chain). The antigen is unknown. This sample was taken from a study of graft-versus-host responses after intestinal transplantation. Study-wide context: All recipients were given anti-thymocyte globulin induction, and tacrolimus and steroids were then administered for three to four years.

CDR3 size: 13 residues. The V end was cut by 10 bases, the J end by 0 bases, with 11 bases between. Germline V gene data show CDR1 as MDHEN and CDR2 as SYDVKM. TCRdb keeps only in-frame clones here, not all; method: immunoSEQ multiplex PCR. Among approximately 37,000 clones listed, about 85% were seen once. Intraepithelial and lamina propria lymphocytes were isolated from graft specimens. Study-wide results and limits: Peak levels of circulating GvH clones tracked with early post-transplant HvG declines. Ileal or blood samples showed some GvH clones first, and such clones were also found in recipient marrow.

The sample in question was ileum tissue, obtained roughly 200 days after intestinal transplant. The TCR comes from a human patient who received an intestinal transplant, so some T cells may come from the graft donor. This chain connects TRBV28 to TRBJ2-3; D is undetermined. CDR3 loop: CATVHRSTDTQYF. The CDR3 DNA is TGTGCCACCGTACACCGTAGCACAGATACGCAGTATTTT.